These T cell receptor beta chains were read from a single sample in a study of T cell repertoires in cytomegalovirus infection. TCRdb re-called the reads with MiXCR, one entry per CDR3 protein. The data contain under 200,000 distinct CDR3 sequences, less than 25% of them singletons. The antigens for these receptors are not known. Sample: CD8+ T cells from cultured PBMCs, taken from culture after CMV antigen stimulation. Every receptor here comes from a human donor in good health (CMV status not recorded). Some clones in this sample may be carry-over from other donors' samples. The CDR3 runs from the conserved cysteine through the conserved F or W. The D gene is left open where the match is weak. For some rows the clone size is stated as once, few or many, or as a class when expanded; others skip it.

D gene,J gene,clone size,V gene,CDR3 DNA,CDR3 protein
.,TRBJ1-1,medium-sized,TRBV7-6,TGTGCCAGCAGCCCGGCTGGTGCGAACACTGAAGCTTTCTTT,CASSPAGANTEAFF
.,TRBJ1-2,few,TRBV6-1,TGTGCCGCCGGGTCCGGGGGGTGGAGCCGCGGAGGCTACACCTTC,CAAGSGGWSRGGYTF
.,TRBJ1-1,few,TRBV27,TGTGCCAGCAGTTTATCCAGGCCCGGGAGCACTGAAGCTTTCTTT,CASSLSRPGSTEAFF
.,TRBJ2-6,few,TRBV4-1,TGCGCCAGCAGCCTAGACGTTTCTGGGGCCAACGTCCTGACTTTC,CASSLDVSGANVLTF
TRBD1,TRBJ2-1,few,TRBV6-2/TRBV6-3,TGTGCCAGCAGTCAAGAGCCGGGACAGGGTGGTTCGGGCTCCTACAATGAGCAGTTCTTC,CASSQEPGQGGSGSYNEQFF
TRBD1,TRBJ1-2,.,TRBV9,TGTGCCAGCAGCGGTGAGGGACAGGGAGACTATGGCTACACCTTC,CASSGEGQGDYGYTF
.,TRBJ2-1,few,TRBV9,TGTGCCAGCAGCGTTACCGGGACGTACAATGAGCAGTTCTTC,CASSVTGTYNEQFF
TRBD1,TRBJ1-4,.,TRBV4-3,TGCGCCAGCAGCCCAGGGGGGGCAGGAAGGGAAAAACTGTTTTTT,CASSPGGAGREKLFF
TRBD1,TRBJ2-7,few,TRBV28,TGTGCCAGCAGTTCAAACTATCTAATTCCGGGACAGGGCGCCTCCTACGAGCAGTACTTC,CASSSNYLIPGQGASYEQYF
.,TRBJ1-1,.,TRBV28,TGTGCCAGCATGACCCCCCCAGTTATGAACACTGAAGCTTTCTTT,CASMTPPVMNTEAFF
.,TRBJ2-4,.,TRBV7-2,TGTGCCAGCAGCTTATCAAGGGGGGGTTATTTAGCCAAAAACATTCAGTACTTC,CASSLSRGGYLAKNIQYF
.,TRBJ1-1,.,TRBV6-2/TRBV6-3,TGTGCCAACAGTTACTCGTTAGACTTCCTCCCACTGGAGGACACTGAAGCTTTCTTT,CANSYSLDFLPLEDTEAFF
.,TRBJ2-1,.,TRBV3-1,TGTGCCAGCAGCCAAGACGGGGGTACCTCCTACAATGAGCAGTTCTTC,CASSQDGGTSYNEQFF
.,TRBJ2-3,few,TRBV28,TGTGCCAGCAGTTTAGGGTCGTATAGCACAGATACGCAGTATTTT,CASSLGSYSTDTQYF
.,TRBJ2-7,.,TRBV6-5,TGTGCCTCCTCGGCGAGGGAGCAGTACTTT,CASSAREQYF